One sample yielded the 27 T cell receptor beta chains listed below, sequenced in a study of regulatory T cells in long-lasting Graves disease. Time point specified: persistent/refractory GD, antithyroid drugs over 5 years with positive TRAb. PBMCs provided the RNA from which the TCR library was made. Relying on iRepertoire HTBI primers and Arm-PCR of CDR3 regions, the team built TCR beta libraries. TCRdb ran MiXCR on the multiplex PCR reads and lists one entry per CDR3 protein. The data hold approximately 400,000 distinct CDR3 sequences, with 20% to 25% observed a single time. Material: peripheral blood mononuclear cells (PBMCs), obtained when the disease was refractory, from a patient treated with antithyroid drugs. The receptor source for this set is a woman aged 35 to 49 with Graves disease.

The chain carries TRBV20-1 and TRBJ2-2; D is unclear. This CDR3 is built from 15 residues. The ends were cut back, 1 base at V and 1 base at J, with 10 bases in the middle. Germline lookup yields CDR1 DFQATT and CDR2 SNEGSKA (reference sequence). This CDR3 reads CSARGSNRNTGELFF. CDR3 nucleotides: TGCAGTGCTAGAGGATCTAACAGGAACACCGGGGAGCTGTTTTTT.

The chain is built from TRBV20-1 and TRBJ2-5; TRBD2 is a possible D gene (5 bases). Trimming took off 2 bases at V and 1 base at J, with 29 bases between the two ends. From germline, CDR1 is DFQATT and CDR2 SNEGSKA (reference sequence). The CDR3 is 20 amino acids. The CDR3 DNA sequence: TGCAGTGCTAGACCCAGGTCCGGGAAAGCAAAGAACCCCTTCCAAGAGACCCAGTACTTC. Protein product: CSARPRSGKAKNPFQETQYF.

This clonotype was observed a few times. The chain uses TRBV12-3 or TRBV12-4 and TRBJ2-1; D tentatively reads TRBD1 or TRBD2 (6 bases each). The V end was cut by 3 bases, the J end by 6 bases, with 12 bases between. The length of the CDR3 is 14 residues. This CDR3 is CASSFRGLGNEQFF. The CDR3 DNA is TGTGCCAGCAGTTTCCGGGGGCTGGGCAATGAGCAGTTCTTC.

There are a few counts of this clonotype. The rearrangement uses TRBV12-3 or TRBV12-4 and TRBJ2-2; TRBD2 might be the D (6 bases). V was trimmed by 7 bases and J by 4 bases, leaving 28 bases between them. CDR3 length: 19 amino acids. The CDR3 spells CASTVRGLGGGMGTGELFF. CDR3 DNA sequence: TGTGCCAGCACCGTGAGGGGACTTGGCGGAGGAATGGGCACCGGGGAGCTGTTTTTT.

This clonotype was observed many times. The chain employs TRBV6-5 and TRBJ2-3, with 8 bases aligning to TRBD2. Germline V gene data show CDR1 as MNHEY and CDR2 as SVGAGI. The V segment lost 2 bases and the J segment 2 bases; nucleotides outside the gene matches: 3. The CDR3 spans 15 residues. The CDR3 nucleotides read TGTGCCAGCAGTTACGGGCGGGAGGCCACAGATACGCAGTATTTT. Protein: CASSYGREATDTQYF.

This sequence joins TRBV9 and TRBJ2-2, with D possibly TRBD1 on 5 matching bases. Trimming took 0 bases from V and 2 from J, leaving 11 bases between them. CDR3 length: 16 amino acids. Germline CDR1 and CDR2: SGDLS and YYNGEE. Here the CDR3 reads CASSVEWGANTGELFF. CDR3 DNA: TGTGCCAGCAGCGTAGAGTGGGGCGCCAACACCGGGGAGCTGTTTTTT. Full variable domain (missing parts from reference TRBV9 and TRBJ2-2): DSGVTQTPKHLITATGQRVTLRCSPRSGDLSVYWYQQSLDQGLQFLIQYYNGEERAKGNILERFSAQQFPDLHSELNLSSLELGDSALYFCASSVEWGANTGELFFGEGSRLTVL.

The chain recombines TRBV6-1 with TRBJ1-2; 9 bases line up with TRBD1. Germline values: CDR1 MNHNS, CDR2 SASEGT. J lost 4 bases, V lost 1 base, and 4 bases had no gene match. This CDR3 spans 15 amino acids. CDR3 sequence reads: CASSEGPGQGYGYTF. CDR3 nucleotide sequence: TGTGCCAGCAGTGAAGGCCCGGGACAGGGCTATGGCTACACCTTC.

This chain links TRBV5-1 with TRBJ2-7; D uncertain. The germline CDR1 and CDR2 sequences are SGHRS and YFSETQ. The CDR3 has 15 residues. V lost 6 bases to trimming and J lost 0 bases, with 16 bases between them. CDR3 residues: CASTRGLDSSYEQYF. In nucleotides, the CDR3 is TGCGCCAGCACGAGAGGTCTCGATAGCTCCTACGAGCAGTACTTC.

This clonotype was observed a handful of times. CDR3 sequence reads: CASSLRGEVGYGYTF. CDR3 DNA: TGTGCCAGCAGCTTAAGAGGGGAAGTAGGCTATGGCTACACCTTC. This chain connects TRBV7-8 to TRBJ1-2; D may be TRBD1 (5 bases). CDR1 SGHVS and CDR2 FQNEAQ come from the germline V gene. V was cut by 2 bases and J by 4 bases, with 14 bases left in between. The CDR3 consists of 15 residues.

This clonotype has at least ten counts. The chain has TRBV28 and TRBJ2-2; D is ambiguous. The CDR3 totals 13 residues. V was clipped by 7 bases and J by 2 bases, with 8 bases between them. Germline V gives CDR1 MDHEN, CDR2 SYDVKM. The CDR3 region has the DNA TGTGCCAGCACCCCTACAAACACCGGGGAGCTGTTTTTT. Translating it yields CASTPTNTGELFF.

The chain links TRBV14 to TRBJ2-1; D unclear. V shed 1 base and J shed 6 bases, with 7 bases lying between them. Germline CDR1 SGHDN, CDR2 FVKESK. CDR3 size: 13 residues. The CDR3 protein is CASSQAASNEQFF. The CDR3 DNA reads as TGTGCCAGCAGCCAAGCTGCGTCCAATGAGCAGTTCTTC.

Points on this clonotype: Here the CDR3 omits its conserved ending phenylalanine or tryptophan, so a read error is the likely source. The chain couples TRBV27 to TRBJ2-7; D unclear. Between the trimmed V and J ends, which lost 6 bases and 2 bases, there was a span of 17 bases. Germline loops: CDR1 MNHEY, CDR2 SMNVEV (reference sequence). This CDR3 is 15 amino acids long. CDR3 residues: CASRLTSPYTYEQYS. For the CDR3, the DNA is TGTGCCAGCAGACTTACCTCCCCTTACACCTACGAGCAGTACTCC.

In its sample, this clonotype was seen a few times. CDR3 coding DNA: TGCAGTGCTAGTAAGGGCCTGAACACTGAAGCTTTCTTT. The encoded protein is CSASKGLNTEAFF. The rearrangement links TRBV20-1 to TRBJ1-1; D ambiguous. This CDR3 region has 13 residues. CDR1 is DFQATT and CDR2 is SNEGSKA in the germline V gene (reference sequence). Between the trimmed V and J ends, which lost 3 bases and 0 bases, there was a span of 8 bases.

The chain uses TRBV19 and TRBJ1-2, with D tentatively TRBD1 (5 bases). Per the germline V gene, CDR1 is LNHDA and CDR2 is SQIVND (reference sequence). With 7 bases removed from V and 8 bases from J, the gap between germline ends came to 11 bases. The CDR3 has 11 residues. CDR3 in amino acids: CASKGNWGYTF. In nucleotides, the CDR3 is TGTGCCAGTAAGGGGAATTGGGGCTACACCTTC.

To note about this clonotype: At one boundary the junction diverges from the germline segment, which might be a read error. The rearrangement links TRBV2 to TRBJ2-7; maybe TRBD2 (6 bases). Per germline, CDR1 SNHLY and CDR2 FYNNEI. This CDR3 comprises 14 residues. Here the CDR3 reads CASSLYGSSHEQCF. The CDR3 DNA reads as TGTGCCAGCAGTTTGTACGGGAGCAGCCACGAGCAGTGCTTC.

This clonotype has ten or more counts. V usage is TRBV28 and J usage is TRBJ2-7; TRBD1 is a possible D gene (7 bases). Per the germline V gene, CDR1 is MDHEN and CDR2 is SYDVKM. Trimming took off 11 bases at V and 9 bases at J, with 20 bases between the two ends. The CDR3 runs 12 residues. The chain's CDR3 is CAHSAGGSGQYF. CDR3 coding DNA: TGTGCCCATAGCGCAGGGGGGTCTGGGCAGTACTTC.

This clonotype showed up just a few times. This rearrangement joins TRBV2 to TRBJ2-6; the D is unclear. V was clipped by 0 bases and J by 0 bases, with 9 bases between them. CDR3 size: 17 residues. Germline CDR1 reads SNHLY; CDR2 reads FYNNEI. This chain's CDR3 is CASSEAYGNSGANVLTF. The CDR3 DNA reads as TGTGCCAGCAGTGAAGCCTATGGGAACTCTGGGGCCAACGTCCTGACTTTC.

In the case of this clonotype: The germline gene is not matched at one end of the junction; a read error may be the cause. As DNA, the CDR3 is TGCGCCAGCAGCCAAGGGGCCGGACGGACCGCCTACGAGCAGTACTTC. It codes for CASSQGAGRTAYEQYF. The chain has TRBV7-9 and TRBJ2-7; maybe TRBD1 (5 bases). The V gene's germline CDR1 is SEHNR and CDR2 FQNEAQ (reference sequence). The CDR3 contains 16 residues.

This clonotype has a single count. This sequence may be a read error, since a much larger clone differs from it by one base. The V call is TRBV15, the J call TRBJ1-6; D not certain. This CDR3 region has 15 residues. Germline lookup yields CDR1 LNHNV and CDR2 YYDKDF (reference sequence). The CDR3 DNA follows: TGTGCCACCAGCAGAGATCGTTACAAGACAAGTCCCCCCCACTTT. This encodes CATSRDRYKTSPPHF.

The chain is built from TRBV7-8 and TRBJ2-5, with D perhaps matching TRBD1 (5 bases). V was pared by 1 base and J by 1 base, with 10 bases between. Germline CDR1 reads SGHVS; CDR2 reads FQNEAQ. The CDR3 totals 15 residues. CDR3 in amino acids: CASSLEAGLQETQYF. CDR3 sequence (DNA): TGTGCCAGCAGCTTAGAAGCAGGGCTCCAAGAGACCCAGTACTTC. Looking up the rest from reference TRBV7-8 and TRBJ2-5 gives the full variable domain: GAGVSQSPRYKVAKRGQDVALRCDPISGHVSLFWYQQALGQGPEFLTYFQNEAQLDKSGLPSDRFFAERPEGSVSTLKIQRTQQEDSAVYLCASSLEAGLQETQYFGPGTRLLVL.

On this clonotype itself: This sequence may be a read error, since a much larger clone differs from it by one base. DNA for the CDR3: TGTGCCATCAGTGAGTCGAAGGGTGGCTACACCTTC. The encoded protein is CAISESKGGYTF. The chain joins TRBV10-3 to TRBJ1-2; D unclear. The ends were cut back, 0 bases at V and 7 bases at J, with 6 bases in the middle. Germline V gene lookup returns CDR1 ENHRY and CDR2 SYGVKD. The CDR3 loop spans 12 amino acids.

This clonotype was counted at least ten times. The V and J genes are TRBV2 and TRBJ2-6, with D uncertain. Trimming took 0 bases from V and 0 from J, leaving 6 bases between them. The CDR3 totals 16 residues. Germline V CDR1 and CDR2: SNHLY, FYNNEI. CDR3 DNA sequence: TGTGCCAGCAGTGAAGCTTACGGCTCTGGGGCCAACGTCCTGACTTTC. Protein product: CASSEAYGSGANVLTF.

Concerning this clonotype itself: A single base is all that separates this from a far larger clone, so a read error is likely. The CDR3 reads CASSKGLEGPQHF. CDR3 coding DNA: TGTGCCAGCAGCAAGGGCTTGGAAGGTCCCCAGCATTTT. This chain joins TRBV12-3 or TRBV12-4 and TRBJ1-5; D unclear. The V end lost 6 bases, the J end lost 10 bases, and 16 bases lay between the germline ends. The CDR3 is 13 amino acids.

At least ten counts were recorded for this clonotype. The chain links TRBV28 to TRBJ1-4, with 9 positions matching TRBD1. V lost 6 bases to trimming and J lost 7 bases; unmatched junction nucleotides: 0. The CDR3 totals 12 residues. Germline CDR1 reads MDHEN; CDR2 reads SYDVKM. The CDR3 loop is CASRQGAEKLFF. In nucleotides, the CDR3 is TGTGCCAGCAGACAGGGGGCTGAAAAACTGTTTTTT.

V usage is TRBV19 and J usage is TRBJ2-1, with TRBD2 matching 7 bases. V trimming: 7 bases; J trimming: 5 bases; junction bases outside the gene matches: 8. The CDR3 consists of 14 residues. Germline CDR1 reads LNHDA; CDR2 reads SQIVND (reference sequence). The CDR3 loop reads CASTKGGSNNEQFF. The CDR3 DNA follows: TGTGCCAGTACCAAGGGCGGGAGTAACAATGAGCAGTTCTTC. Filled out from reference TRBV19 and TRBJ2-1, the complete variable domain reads DGGITQSPKYLFRKEGQNVTLSCEQNLNHDAMYWYRQDPGQGLRLIYYSQIVNDFQKGDIAEGYSVSREKKESFPLTVTSAQKNPTAFYLCASTKGGSNNEQFFGPGTRLTVL.

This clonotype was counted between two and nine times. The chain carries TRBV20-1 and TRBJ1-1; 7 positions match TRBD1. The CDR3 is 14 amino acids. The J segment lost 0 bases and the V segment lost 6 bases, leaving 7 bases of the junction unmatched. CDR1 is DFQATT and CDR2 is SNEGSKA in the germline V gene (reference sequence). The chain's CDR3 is CSAKQGTVNTEAFF. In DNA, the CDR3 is TGCAGTGCAAAACAGGGGACAGTGAACACTGAAGCTTTCTTT.

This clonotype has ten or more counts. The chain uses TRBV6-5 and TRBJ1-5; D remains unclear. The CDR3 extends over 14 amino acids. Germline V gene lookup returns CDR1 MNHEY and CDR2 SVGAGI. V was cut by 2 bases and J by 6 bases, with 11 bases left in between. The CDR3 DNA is TGTGCCAGCAGTTACAAGGGATCGAGTCAGCCCCAGCATTTT. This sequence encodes CASSYKGSSQPQHF.